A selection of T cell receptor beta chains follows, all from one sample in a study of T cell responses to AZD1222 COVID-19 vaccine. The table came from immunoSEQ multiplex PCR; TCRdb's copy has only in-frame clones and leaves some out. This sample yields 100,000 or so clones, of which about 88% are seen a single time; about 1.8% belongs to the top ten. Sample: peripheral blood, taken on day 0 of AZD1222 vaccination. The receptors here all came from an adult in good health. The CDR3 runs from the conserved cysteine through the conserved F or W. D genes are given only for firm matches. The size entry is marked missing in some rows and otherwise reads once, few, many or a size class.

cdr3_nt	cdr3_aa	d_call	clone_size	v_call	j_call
TGCGCCAGCAGCCAGGGACTAGCGGGAGGGGAATGGACCCAGTACTTC	CASSQGLAGGEWTQYF	TRBD2	NA	TRBV4-1	TRBJ2-5
TGCGCCAGCAGCCAGGGGGGTGGCCACAGGGAGTATGGCTACACCTTC	CASSQGGGHREYGYTF	NA	NA	TRBV4-3	TRBJ1-2
TGTGCCAGCAGTTCAGGGGATCAGCCCCAGCATTTT	CASSSGDQPQHF	NA	NA	TRBV12-3/TRBV12-4	TRBJ1-5
TGTGCCAGCAGTGGGACAGGAGGGCGGAATTCACCCCTCCACTTT	CASSGTGGRNSPLHF	NA	NA	TRBV21-1	TRBJ1-6
TGTGCCAGCAGCCTGCCCCCGGGGATCACAGATACGCAGTATTTT	CASSLPPGITDTQYF	NA	NA	TRBV7-6	TRBJ2-3
TGTGCCAGCAGTTACTCCAAGGTGAACACTGAAGCTTTCTTT	CASSYSKVNTEAFF	NA	NA	TRBV6-5	TRBJ1-1
TGTGCCAGCAGCTTAGAAACGGGAGGGCATCTCGAGCAGTACTTC	CASSLETGGHLEQYF	TRBD2	NA	TRBV7-8	TRBJ2-7
TGTGCCAGCAGCCAGGGGGCGGAGTACGAGCAGTACTTC	CASSQGAEYEQYF	TRBD1	NA	TRBV11-3	TRBJ2-7
TGTGCCTGGAGTCCCCGTGGGGATCAGCCCCAGCATTTT	CAWSPRGDQPQHF	NA	NA	TRBV30	TRBJ1-5
TGTGCCAGCTCACCATCCAGGACGGATTTGAATTCACCCCTCCACTTT	CASSPSRTDLNSPLHF	NA	NA	TRBV18	TRBJ1-6
TGTGCCAGCAGCTCACCGACTAGCGGGGTGTACAATGAGCAGTTCTTC	CASSSPTSGVYNEQFF	TRBD2	NA	TRBV7-9	TRBJ2-1
TGTGCCAGCAGCTTTCCGGGACAGACCCCTGGCGAGCAGTACTTC	CASSFPGQTPGEQYF	TRBD1	few	TRBV7-8	TRBJ2-7
TGTGCCAGCAGTTTGGGACTATCGTCGGGCGATGAGCAGTTCTTC	CASSLGLSSGDEQFF	TRBD2	NA	TRBV28	TRBJ2-1
TGTGCCAGCAGCTCCTCTGACAGGGACGGGTTGGTGCAGTTCTTC	CASSSSDRDGLVQFF	TRBD1	NA	TRBV6-5	TRBJ2-1
TGTGCCACCACCCAGGAAAGGGGGGCGGAGAACACTGAAGCTTTCTTT	CATTQERGAENTEAFF	NA	NA	TRBV15	TRBJ1-1
TGTGCCAGCAGTTATGGTGGGACAGGGAGCGCGCCCGAGCAGTACTTC	CASSYGGTGSAPEQYF	TRBD1	NA	TRBV6-2/TRBV6-3	TRBJ2-7
TGTGCCAGTAGTCCGCCCGGGGACGAGCAGTACTTC	CASSPPGDEQYF	NA	once	TRBV19	TRBJ2-7
TGCGCCAGCAGCCAAGAATCTTCCCCCGGAGCCTACAATGAGCAGTTCTTC	CASSQESSPGAYNEQFF	NA	once	TRBV4-3	TRBJ2-1
TGTGCCAGCAGCGTAGGGACAGTGTACACCGGGGAGCTGTTTTTT	CASSVGTVYTGELFF	NA	NA	TRBV9	TRBJ2-2
TGCGCCAGCAGCCAAGTTAGCGGGAGGGCCCGCACAGATGCGCAGTATTTT	CASSQVSGRARTDAQYF	TRBD2	NA	TRBV4-3	TRBJ2-3
TGCGCCAGCAGCACGACTAGCGGGAGGGTCAATGAGCAGTTCTTC	CASSTTSGRVNEQFF	TRBD2	NA	TRBV5-1	TRBJ2-1
TGTGCCAGCTCAGGGGGAGGGACTGAAGCTTTCTTT	CASSGGGTEAFF	NA	few	TRBV18	TRBJ1-1
TGTGCCAGTAGTAATCTAGCGGACTCCTACAATGAGCAGTTCTTC	CASSNLADSYNEQFF	TRBD2	NA	TRBV19	TRBJ2-1
TGTGCCAGCAGTGAACGGGATACGCAGTATTTT	CASSERDTQYF	NA	NA	TRBV2	TRBJ2-3
TGCGCCAGCAGCCAAGGCGGGCCTGGGGCCAACGTCCTGACTTTC	CASSQGGPGANVLTF	NA	NA	TRBV4-3	TRBJ2-6
TGTGCCAGCAGTTACGGGGGCTCTCTGAGCACAGATACGCAGTATTTT	CASSYGGSLSTDTQYF	NA	NA	TRBV6-2/TRBV6-3	TRBJ2-3
TGTGCCAGCAGCGTGGGATACAATCAGCCCCAGCATTTT	CASSVGYNQPQHF	NA	NA	TRBV9	TRBJ1-5
TGTGCCAGCAGCTTAGTTGGTGCGGCTAACACCGGGGAGCTGTTTTTT	CASSLVGAANTGELFF	NA	NA	TRBV7-9	TRBJ2-2
TGTGCCAGCAGCCGCACAGGGACCTTTGACACTGAAGCTTTCTTT	CASSRTGTFDTEAFF	NA	NA	TRBV6-5	TRBJ1-1
TGTGCCAGCAGACAGGGCACTGAAGCTTTCTTT	CASRQGTEAFF	NA	few	TRBV6-1	TRBJ1-1
TGTGCCAGCAGGGGGGACAGTAGGCACTATGGCTACACCTTC	CASRGDSRHYGYTF	TRBD1	NA	TRBV2	TRBJ1-2
TGTGCCAGCAGTGTAGACAGGGAGAATCAGCCCCAGCATTTT	CASSVDRENQPQHF	TRBD1	NA	TRBV2	TRBJ1-5
TGTGCCATCAGTGAGTCGGCTAGCGGGAGGGGATACGAGCAGTACTTC	CAISESASGRGYEQYF	TRBD2	NA	TRBV10-3	TRBJ2-7
TGTGCCAGCAGCCCCCGGGGAGTCTCTGGAAACACCATATATTTT	CASSPRGVSGNTIYF	NA	NA	TRBV9	TRBJ1-3
TGTGCCAGCAGCGAGCAGGGGAGTGGCTACACCTTC	CASSEQGSGYTF	NA	NA	TRBV4-2	TRBJ1-2